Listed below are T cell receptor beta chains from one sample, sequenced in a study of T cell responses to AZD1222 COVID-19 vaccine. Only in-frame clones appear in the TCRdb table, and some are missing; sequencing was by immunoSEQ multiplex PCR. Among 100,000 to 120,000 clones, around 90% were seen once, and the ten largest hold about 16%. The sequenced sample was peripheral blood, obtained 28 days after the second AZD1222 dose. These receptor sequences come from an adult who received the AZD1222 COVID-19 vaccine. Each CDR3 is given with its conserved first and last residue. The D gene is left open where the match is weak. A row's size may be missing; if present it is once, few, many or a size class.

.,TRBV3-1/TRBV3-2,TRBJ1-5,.,CASTLGWTAEGQPQHF,TGTGCCAGCACGTTGGGGTGGACAGCGGAGGGTCAGCCCCAGCATTTT
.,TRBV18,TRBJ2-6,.,CASSIHTGANVLTF,TGTGCCAGCTCAATCCATACGGGGGCCAACGTCCTGACTTTC
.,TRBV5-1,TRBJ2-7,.,CASSLDAGVFLYEQYF,TGCGCCAGCAGCTTGGACGCAGGGGTCTTTTTGTACGAGCAGTACTTC
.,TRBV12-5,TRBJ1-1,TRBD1,CASGLEGAVTEAFF,TGTGCTAGTGGTTTGGAGGGGGCAGTGACTGAAGCTTTCTTT
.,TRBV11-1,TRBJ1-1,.,CASSLVTWTEAFF,TGTGCCAGCAGCTTAGTAACATGGACTGAAGCTTTCTTT
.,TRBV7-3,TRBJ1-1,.,CASSLTGGGSTEAFF,TGTGCCAGCAGCTTAACTGGGGGCGGGAGCACTGAAGCTTTCTTT
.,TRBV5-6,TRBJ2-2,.,CASSLSGELFF,TGTGCCAGCAGCTTATCCGGGGAGCTGTTTTTT
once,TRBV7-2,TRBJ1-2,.,CASSPTLSPYGYTF,TGTGCCAGCAGCCCAACTTTAAGCCCCTATGGCTACACCTTC
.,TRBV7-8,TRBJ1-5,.,CASSLVQASGQPQHF,TGTGCCAGCAGCTTAGTTCAGGCAAGCGGTCAGCCCCAGCATTTT
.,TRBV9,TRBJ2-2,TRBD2,CASSPRTSGGVAGGELFF,TGTGCCAGCAGCCCGAGGACTAGCGGGGGGGTCGCAGGCGGGGAGCTGTTTTTT
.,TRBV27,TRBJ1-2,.,CASTSRGVEGGYTF,TGTGCCAGCACCTCAAGGGGGGTAGAGGGTGGCTACACCTTC
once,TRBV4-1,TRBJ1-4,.,CASSQRQQGANEKLFF,TGCGCCAGCAGCCAACGGCAACAGGGAGCTAATGAAAAACTGTTTTTT
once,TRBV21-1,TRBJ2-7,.,CASSRGQLSQDEQYF,TGTGCCAGCAGCCGAGGACAGCTAAGTCAGGACGAGCAGTACTTC
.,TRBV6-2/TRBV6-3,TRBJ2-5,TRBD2,CASSSGLAGGGETQYF,TGTGCCAGCAGTTCCGGACTAGCGGGAGGTGGGGAGACCCAGTACTTC
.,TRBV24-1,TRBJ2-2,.,CATSDYLRNTGELFF,TGTGCCACCAGTGATTATCTGCGGAACACCGGGGAGCTGTTTTTT
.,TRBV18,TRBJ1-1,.,CASSPGSEAFF,TGTGCCAGCTCACCTGGCAGTGAAGCTTTCTTT
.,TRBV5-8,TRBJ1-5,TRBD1,CASRGTGFGPQHF,TGTGCCAGCAGAGGGACAGGTTTCGGGCCCCAGCATTTT
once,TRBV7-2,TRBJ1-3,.,CASSSERVDFFSGNTIYF,TGTGCCAGCAGCTCGGAAAGGGTGGATTTCTTCTCTGGAAACACCATATATTTT
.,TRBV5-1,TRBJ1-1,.,CASSLASPTEAFF,TGCGCCAGCAGCTTGGCCAGCCCGACTGAAGCTTTCTTT
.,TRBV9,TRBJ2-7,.,CASSVRAEYEQYF,TGTGCCAGCAGCGTAAGGGCAGAGTACGAGCAGTACTTC
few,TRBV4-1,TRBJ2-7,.,CASSQAYRRAEQYF,TGCGCCAGCAGCCAAGCGTACAGGCGGGCCGAGCAGTACTTC
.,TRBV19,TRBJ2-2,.,CASIKGAGRSGTGELFF,TGTGCCAGTATTAAAGGGGCTGGGCGAAGTGGCACCGGGGAGCTGTTTTTT
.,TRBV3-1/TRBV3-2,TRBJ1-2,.,CASSQDWQGFGYTF,TGTGCCAGCAGCCAAGACTGGCAGGGGTTCGGCTACACCTTC
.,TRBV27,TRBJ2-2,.,CASSLSGALGGELFF,TGTGCCAGCAGTTTGTCCGGGGCCCTTGGCGGGGAGCTGTTTTTT
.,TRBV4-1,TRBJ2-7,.,CASSRLTLGGSDEQYF,TGCGCCAGCAGCAGACTCACACTAGGTGGTTCGGACGAGCAGTACTTC
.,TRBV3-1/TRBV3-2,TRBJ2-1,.,CASSQERGDTFNEQFF,TGTGCCAGCAGCCAAGAGAGGGGGGACACCTTCAATGAGCAGTTCTTC
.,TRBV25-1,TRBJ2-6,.,CASSEYGQSGANVLTF,TGTGCCAGCAGTGAATATGGCCAATCTGGGGCCAACGTCCTGACTTTC
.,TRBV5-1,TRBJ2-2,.,CASSIGTSNTGELFF,TGCGCCAGCAGCATCGGGACATCGAACACCGGGGAGCTGTTTTTT
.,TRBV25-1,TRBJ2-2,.,CASSEFDGVTNTGELFF,TGTGCCAGCAGTGAATTCGACGGGGTGACTAACACCGGGGAGCTGTTTTTT
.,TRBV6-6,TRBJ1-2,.,CASSLDRQNYGYTF,TGTGCCAGCAGTTTGGACAGACAGAACTATGGCTACACCTTC
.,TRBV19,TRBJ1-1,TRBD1,CASSRQGGTEAFF,TGTGCCAGTAGTAGACAGGGAGGCACTGAAGCTTTCTTT
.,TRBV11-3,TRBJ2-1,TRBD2,CASSLDQASGYNEQFF,TGTGCCAGCAGCTTAGATCAGGCTAGCGGCTACAATGAGCAGTTCTTC